The present T cell receptor (beta chain) was sequenced within a study of neurological immune-mediated disorders. Study as a whole: The disease course was relapsing-remitting in roughly 31 and secondary progressive in about 9% of the 34 multiple sclerosis patients.

2 million PBMCs stored at -80 C were the source of the unsorted libraries. CDR3 size: 16 residues. V gave up 6 bases and J gave up 3 bases, with 18 bases separating them. Per the germline V gene, CDR1 is SQVTM and CDR2 is ANQGSEA. This clonotype was detected many times. As for the cDNA, it was generated by 5'RACE with 10-nucleotide random UMIs. Every sequencing run returned over 190 million TCR-beta sequences, which were derived from 15-18 subjects. TCRdb called the 5' RACE reads again in MiXCR, with one record for every CDR3 protein. Here the sample spans about 62,000 distinct CDR3 sequences, 3.7% being singletons.

The sample comprised PBMCs. This TCR came from a woman aged 45-65 years with multiple sclerosis. This rearrangement joins TRBV29-1 to TRBJ2-6, with D perhaps assigned TRBD1 or TRBD2 (5 bases each). In DNA form, the CDR3 reads TGCAGCGTCCCCCGGGACGGAGGCCGTGGGGCCAACGTCCTGACTTTC. Translating gives CSVPRDGGRGANVLTF.